The TCR beta chain under discussion was sequenced for a study of long-term antiretroviral therapy in people with HIV. In this sample, this clone turned up a few times. The authors ran the immunoSEQ assay, v3.0, at survey level. Measured with immunoSEQ multiplex PCR; TCRdb has only the in-frame clones, and not every one. Here the sample spans approximately 18,000 clones, 80% being singletons. CDR3 size: 15 residues. The ends were cut back, 5 bases at V and 1 base at J, with 13 bases in the middle. Per the germline V gene, CDR1 is MNHEY and CDR2 is SVGAGI. The chain carries TRBV6-5 and TRBJ2-3; no definite D call. The sample here was unsorted PBMCs, taken 0.2 years after starting antiretroviral therapy. The sequence came from a woman in her forties with HIV. CDR3 sequence: CASSTLGPGTDTQYF. The CDR3 DNA is TGTGCCAGCAGTACGTTAGGACCGGGCACAGATACGCAGTATTTT.